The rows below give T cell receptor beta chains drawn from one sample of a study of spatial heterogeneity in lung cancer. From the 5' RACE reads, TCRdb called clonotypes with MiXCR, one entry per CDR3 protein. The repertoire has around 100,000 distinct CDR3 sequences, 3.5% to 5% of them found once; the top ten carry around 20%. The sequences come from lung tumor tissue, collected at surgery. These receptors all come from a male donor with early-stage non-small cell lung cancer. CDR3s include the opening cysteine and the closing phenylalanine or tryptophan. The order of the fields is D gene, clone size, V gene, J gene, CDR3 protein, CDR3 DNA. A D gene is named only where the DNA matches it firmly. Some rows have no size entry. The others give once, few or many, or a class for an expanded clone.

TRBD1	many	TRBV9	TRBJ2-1	CASSPQGQGAYNEQFF	TGTGCCAGCAGCCCACAAGGACAGGGGGCCTACAATGAGCAGTTCTTC
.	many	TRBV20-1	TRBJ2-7	CSAESPPRGAPTPYEQYF	TGCAGTGCAGAAAGTCCCCCCCGGGGAGCCCCGACTCCCTACGAGCAGTACTTC
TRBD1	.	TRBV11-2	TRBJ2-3	CASSQGFRGGADTQYF	TGTGCCAGCAGCCAGGGGTTCAGAGGGGGCGCGGATACGCAGTATTTT
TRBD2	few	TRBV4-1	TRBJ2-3	CASSFTSGITDTQYF	TGCGCCAGCAGCTTTACTAGCGGGATCACAGATACGCAGTATTTT
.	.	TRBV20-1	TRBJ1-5	CSARDLYRPNQPQHF	TGCAGTGCTAGAGATCTTTACCGGCCCAATCAGCCCCAGCATTTT
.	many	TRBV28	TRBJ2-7	CASKLSGFTSYEQYF	TGTGCCAGCAAACTGTCCGGCTTTACTTCCTACGAGCAGTACTTC
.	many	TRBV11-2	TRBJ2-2	CASSPFDTGELFF	TGTGCCAGCAGCCCTTTTGACACCGGGGAGCTGTTTTTT
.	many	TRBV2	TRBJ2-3	CASRGGRSTDTQYF	TGTGCCTCCAGGGGAGGGAGGTCCACAGATACGCAGTATTTT
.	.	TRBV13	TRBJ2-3	CASSLFGGFADTQYF	TGTGCCAGCAGCTTATTTGGGGGATTCGCAGATACGCAGTATTTT
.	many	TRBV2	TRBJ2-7	CASSARASTEYEQYF	TGTGCCAGCAGTGCTCGAGCCTCTACAGAATACGAGCAGTACTTC